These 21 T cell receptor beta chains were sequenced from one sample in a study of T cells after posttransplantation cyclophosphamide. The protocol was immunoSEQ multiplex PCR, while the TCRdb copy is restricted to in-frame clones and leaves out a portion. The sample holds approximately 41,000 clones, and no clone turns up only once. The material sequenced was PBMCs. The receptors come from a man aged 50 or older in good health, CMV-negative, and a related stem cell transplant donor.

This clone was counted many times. The CDR3 loop reads CASSPPSGGQPQHF. The CDR3 bases are TGTGCCAGCTCACCACCATCAGGGGGTCAGCCCCAGCATTTT. V is TRBV18 and J is TRBJ1-5, with 7 bases fitting TRBD1. The germline V gene encodes CDR1 KGHSH and CDR2 LQKENI. CDR3 length equals 14 residues. Trimming removed 0 bases from V and 6 bases from J; junction bases left unmatched: 2.

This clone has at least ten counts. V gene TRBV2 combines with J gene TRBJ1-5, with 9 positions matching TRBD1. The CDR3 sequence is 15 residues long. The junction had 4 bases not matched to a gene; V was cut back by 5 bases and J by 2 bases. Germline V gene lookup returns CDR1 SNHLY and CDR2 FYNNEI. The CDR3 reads CASSRQGGGNQPQHF. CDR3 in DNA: TGTGCCAGCAGTCGACAGGGGGGTGGCAATCAGCCCCAGCATTTT.

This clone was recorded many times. In DNA form, the CDR3 reads TGTGCCAGCAGCTTAGACATCCCGGCGGGGCAGGGCTATGCCGCCAGCAATCAGCCCCAGCATTTT. Translation gives CASSLDIPAGQGYAASNQPQHF. The chain carries TRBV7-6 and TRBJ1-5; D might be TRBD1 (5 bases). Germline CDR1 reads SGHVS; CDR2 reads FNYEAQ. CDR3 length equals 22 residues. V was clipped by 1 base and J by 1 base, with 29 bases between them.

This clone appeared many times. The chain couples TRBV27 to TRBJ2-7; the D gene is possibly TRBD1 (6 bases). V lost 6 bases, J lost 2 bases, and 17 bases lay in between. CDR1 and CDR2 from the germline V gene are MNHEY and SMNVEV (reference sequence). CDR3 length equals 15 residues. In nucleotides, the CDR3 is TGTGCCAGCAGCTCGACAGGTATCGCCCCCTACGAGCAGTACTTC. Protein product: CASSSTGIAPYEQYF.

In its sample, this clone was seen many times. This CDR3 reads CASSRTGVANYGYTF. The CDR3 nucleotides read TGTGCCAGCAGTCGAACAGGGGTCGCTAACTATGGCTACACCTTC. The rearrangement uses TRBV6-5 and TRBJ1-2, with 7 bases lining up with TRBD1. The V and J ends lost 5 bases and 0 bases, in that order; junction bases with no gene match: 6. The CDR3 has 15 residues. Germline lookup yields CDR1 MNHEY and CDR2 SVGAGI.

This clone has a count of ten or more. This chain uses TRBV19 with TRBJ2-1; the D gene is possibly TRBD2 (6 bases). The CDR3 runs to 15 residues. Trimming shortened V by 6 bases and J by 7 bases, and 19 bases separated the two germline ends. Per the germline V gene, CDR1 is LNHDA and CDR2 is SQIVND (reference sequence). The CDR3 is CASSELAMGGNEQFF. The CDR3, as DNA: TGTGCCAGTAGCGAACTAGCCATGGGTGGAAATGAGCAGTTCTTC. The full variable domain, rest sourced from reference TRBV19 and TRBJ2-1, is DGGITQSPKYLFRKEGQNVTLSCEQNLNHDAMYWYRQDPGQGLRLIYYSQIVNDFQKGDIAEGYSVSREKKESFPLTVTSAQKNPTAFYLCASSELAMGGNEQFFGPGTRLTVL.

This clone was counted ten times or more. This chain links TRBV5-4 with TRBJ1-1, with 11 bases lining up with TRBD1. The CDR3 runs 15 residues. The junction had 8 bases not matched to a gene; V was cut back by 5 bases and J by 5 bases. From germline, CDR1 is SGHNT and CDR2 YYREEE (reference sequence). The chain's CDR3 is CASRSGQGGGTEAFF. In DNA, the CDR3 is TGTGCCAGCAGATCGGGACAGGGGGGTGGGACTGAAGCTTTCTTT. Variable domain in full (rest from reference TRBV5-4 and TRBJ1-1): ETGVTQSPTHLIKTRGQQVTLRCSSQSGHNTVSWYQQALGQGPQFIFQYYREEENGRGNFPPRFSGLQFPNYSSELNVNALELDDSALYLCASRSGQGGGTEAFFGQGTRLTVV.

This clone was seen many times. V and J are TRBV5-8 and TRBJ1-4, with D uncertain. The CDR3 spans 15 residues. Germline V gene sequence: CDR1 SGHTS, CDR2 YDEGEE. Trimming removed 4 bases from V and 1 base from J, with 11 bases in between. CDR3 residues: CASSRRGGTNEKLFF. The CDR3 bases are TGTGCCAGCAGCCGCAGAGGTGGAACTAATGAAAAACTGTTTTTT.

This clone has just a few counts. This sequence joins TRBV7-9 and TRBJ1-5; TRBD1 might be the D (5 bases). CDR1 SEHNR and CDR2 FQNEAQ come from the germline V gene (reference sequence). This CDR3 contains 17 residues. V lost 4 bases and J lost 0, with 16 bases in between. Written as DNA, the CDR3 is TGTGCCAGCAGCTCCCGGGGGAGAAGATATAGCAATCAGCCCCAGCATTTT. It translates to CASSSRGRRYSNQPQHF.

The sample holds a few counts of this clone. The CDR3 DNA follows: TGTGCCAGCAGTTCCCGGGACAGAAACTTCTATGGCTACACCTTC. It yields the protein CASSSRDRNFYGYTF. The genes are TRBV6-5 and TRBJ1-2; 7 nucleotides align to TRBD1. The germline gives CDR1 MNHEY, CDR2 SVGAGI. CDR3 size: 15 residues. With V trimmed by 4 bases and J by 4 bases, 9 bases remained unmatched.

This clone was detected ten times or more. DNA of the CDR3: TGCGCCAGCAGCTATACCCGGGACAGCGCAGGCTACACCTTC. Protein sequence: CASSYTRDSAGYTF. V gene TRBV5-1 combines with J gene TRBJ1-2, with 7 positions matching TRBD1. Germline trimming cut 3 bases from V and 8 bases from J; bases unmatched to any gene: 10. Germline V gene sequence: CDR1 SGHRS, CDR2 YFSETQ. The CDR3 is 14 amino acids.

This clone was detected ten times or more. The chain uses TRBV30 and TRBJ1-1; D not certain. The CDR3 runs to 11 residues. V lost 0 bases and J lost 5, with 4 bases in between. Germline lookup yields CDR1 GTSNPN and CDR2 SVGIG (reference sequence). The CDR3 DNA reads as TGTGCCTGGAGTGTATATACTGAAGCTTTCTTT. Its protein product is CAWSVYTEAFF.

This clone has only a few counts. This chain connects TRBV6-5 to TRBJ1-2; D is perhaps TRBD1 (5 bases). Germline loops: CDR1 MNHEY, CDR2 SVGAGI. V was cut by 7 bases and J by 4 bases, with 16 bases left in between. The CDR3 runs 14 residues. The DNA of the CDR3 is TGTGCCAGCACCGATTGGCCGGGGGTCTATGGCTACACCTTC. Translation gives CASTDWPGVYGYTF.

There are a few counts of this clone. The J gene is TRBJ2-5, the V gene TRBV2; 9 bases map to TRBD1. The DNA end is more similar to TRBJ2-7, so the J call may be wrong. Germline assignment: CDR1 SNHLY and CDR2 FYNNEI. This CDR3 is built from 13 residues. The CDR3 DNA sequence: TGTGCCAGCAGGGACAGGGGCTACTACGAGCAGTACTTC. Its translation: CASRDRGYYEQYF.

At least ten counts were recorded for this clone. CDR3 protein: CASSTHLGGTPDTQYF. The CDR3 DNA sequence: TGCGCCAGCAGCACCCACCTCGGGGGGACGCCAGATACGCAGTATTTT. V usage is TRBV5-1 and J usage is TRBJ2-3; TRBD2 aligns across 7 bases. V was clipped by 4 bases and J by 4 bases; unmatched bases: 12. CDR3 size: 16 residues. The germline V gene has CDR1 SGHRS and CDR2 YFSETQ.

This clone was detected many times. CDR3 loop: CASSEPGGSSQQPQHF. The CDR3 region has the DNA TGTGCCAGCAGTGAACCCGGGGGGTCCTCGCAGCAGCCCCAGCATTTT. This rearrangement joins TRBV6-1 to TRBJ1-5, with D possibly matching TRBD1 (5 bases). V lost 2 bases and J 7 bases, leaving 18 bases between the germline ends. The CDR3 totals 16 residues. The germline CDR1 and CDR2 sequences are MNHNS and SASEGT.

CDR3 sequence: CASSLGRGLVMAKNIQYF. CDR3 DNA sequence: TGTGCCAGCAGTTTAGGCAGGGGTCTTGTAATGGCCAAAAACATTCAGTACTTC. The chain joins TRBV28 to TRBJ2-4; D is possibly TRBD1 (6 bases). The V and J ends lost 2 bases and 1 base respectively, with 18 bases between them. Germline V CDR1 and CDR2: MDHEN, SYDVKM. There are 18 residues in the CDR3. Using reference TRBV28 and TRBJ2-4 for the parts outside the CDR3, the full variable domain is DVKVTQSSRYLVKRTGEKVFLECVQDMDHENMFWYRQDPGLGLRLIYFSYDVKMKEKGDIPEGYSVSREKKERFSLILESASTNQTSMYLCASSLGRGLVMAKNIQYFGAGTRLSVL.

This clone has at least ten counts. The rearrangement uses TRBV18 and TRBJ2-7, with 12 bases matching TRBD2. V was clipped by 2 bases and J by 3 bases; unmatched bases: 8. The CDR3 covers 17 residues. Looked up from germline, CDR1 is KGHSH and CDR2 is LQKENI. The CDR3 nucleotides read TGTGCCAGCTCACCAAAGACTAGCGGGAGTAGTGACTACGAGCAGTACTTC. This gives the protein CASSPKTSGSSDYEQYF.

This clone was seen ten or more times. The DNA of the CDR3 is TGTGCCAGCAGCGCTTCAGGGGGCGGGAGCGGCTACACCTTC. Encoded protein: CASSASGGGSGYTF. V is TRBV7-9 and J is TRBJ1-2, with 8 bases identical to TRBD1. Losses at the gene ends were 5 bases for V and 8 bases for J; bases not matched to a gene: 10. The length of the CDR3 is 14 residues. Germline loops: CDR1 SEHNR, CDR2 FQNEAQ (reference sequence).

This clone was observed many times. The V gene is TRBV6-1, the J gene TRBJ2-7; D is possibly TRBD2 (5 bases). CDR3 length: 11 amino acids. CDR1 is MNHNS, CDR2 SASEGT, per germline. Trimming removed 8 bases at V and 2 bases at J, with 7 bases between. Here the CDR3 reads CASAGAYEQYF. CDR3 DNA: TGTGCCAGCGCCGGGGCCTACGAGCAGTACTTC.

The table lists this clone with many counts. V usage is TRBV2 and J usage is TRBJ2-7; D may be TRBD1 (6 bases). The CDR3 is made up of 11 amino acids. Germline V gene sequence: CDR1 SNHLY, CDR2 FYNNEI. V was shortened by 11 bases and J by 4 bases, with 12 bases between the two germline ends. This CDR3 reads CAAGQGYEQYF. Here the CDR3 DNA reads TGTGCCGCCGGGCAGGGGTACGAGCAGTACTTC.